This T cell receptor beta chain was identified during a study of blood T cell repertoires in COVID-19. Study background: Donors in the United States, Italy and Spain gave samples during acute or convalescent COVID-19.

The germline V gene encodes CDR1 SEHNR and CDR2 FQNEAQ (reference sequence). Trimming took 2 bases from V and 9 from J, leaving 14 bases between them. The CDR3 has 14 amino acids. In the study's own analysis: Scientists estimated how many nucleated cells there were by amplifying reference gene primers. Assay: immunoSEQ multiplex PCR; the TCRdb copy retains only in-frame clones and omits some. V and J calls and clone size follow that table, whereas D and trimming were derived from the DNA. The sample has 200,000 or so clones, 88% seen once. This TCR derives from a man between 65 and 85 years old with active or convalescent COVID-19. The chain employs TRBV7-9 and TRBJ2-1; a possible D gene is TRBD1 (6 bases). What was sequenced was peripheral blood. CDR3 protein: CASSLIGEGGEQFF. For the CDR3, the DNA is TGTGCCAGCAGCTTAATTGGGGAAGGGGGTGAGCAGTTCTTC.